This T cell receptor beta chain was identified during a study of vaccination effects on CD4 cells after COVID-19. Within the ViraFEST assay, antigen-specific CD4+ T cells underwent expansion with viral peptide pools prior to sequencing. At the end of about 9 days of culture, CD4+ T cells were isolated. Vaccine recipients had no previous SARS-CoV-2 infection; their nucleocapsid antibodies were negative. Concerning this clone itself: Its antigen is undetermined.

The V gene lost 5 bases and the J gene lost 0 bases, with 8 bases spanning the gap. The CDR3 covers 14 residues. CDR1 and CDR2 (germline): SNHLY, FYNNEI. The table came from immunoSEQ multiplex PCR; TCRdb's copy has only in-frame clones and leaves some out. The sample has 50,000 to 60,000 clones, more than 60% seen once. The starting material was CD4+ T cells from PBMCs cultured with SARS-CoV-2 spike peptides, obtained before COVID-19 vaccination. This TCR came from a human donor who received a COVID-19 vaccine. The chain is built from TRBV2 and TRBJ1-5, with D hard to call. CDR3 DNA sequence: TGTGCCAGCAGTTACCGATATAGCAATCAGCCCCAGCATTTT. This codes for CASSYRYSNQPQHF.